What follows describes a single T cell receptor (beta chain). Its antigen has not been determined. The sample holds no much larger clone one base away, and base qualities are not on file. The data derive from a study of T cell repertoires in MIS-A myocarditis (dated by TCRdb to the early 2020s). TCRbeta CDR3 regions were amplified by the immunoSEQ bias-controlled multiplex PCR and were subjected to high-throughput sequencing. The study's processing was this. The immunoSEQ vendor pipeline collapsed and filtered the CDR3 sequences so that the abundance and frequency of each unique TCRbeta CDR3 could be quantified. Dominant CDR3 amino acid sequences were clustered with SARS-CoV-2-specific ImmuneCODE TCRbeta sequences by CD-HIT at a 90% global sequence identity threshold. Clones were classed as hyperexpanded at frequencies of 0.1 to 1 and as large at frequencies of 0.01 to 0.1. For the dominant clones, CDR3 amino acid sequences and V and J gene assignments were confirmed with MiXCR. The R stringdist package was used to compute Levenshtein distances between the patient clonotypes and the ImmuneCODE hits. This immuneACCESS table, as held by TCRdb, lists in-frame sequences with V and J called but not all clones. Of the missing ones, under half trace to an unresolved V gene in checked studies; the others have no known cause. V and J calls and clone size come straight from that table; D and trimming were deduced from the DNA. In this sample the table shows around 7,000 clones, around 84% of which occur a single time. Together, the top ten hold around 20% of the sample.

The QIAamp DNA FFPE kit was used to extract genomic DNA from formalin-fixed paraffin-embedded autopsy tissue. V gives up 4 bases and J gives up 2 bases, and the segment between their germline ends measures 22 bases. The CDR3 goes from the cysteine to the phenylalanine over 17 residues. The CDR3 DNA has 51 bases and is translated from base 1. As encoded in the germline V gene, CDR1 is SQVTM while CDR2 is ANQGSEA. This clonotype was obtained from a man aged 18 to 29 with fulminant myocarditis from multisystem inflammatory syndrome in adults (MIS-A) after COVID-19. The material sequenced was right inferior lung lobe tissue obtained at autopsy. Rearrangement joined TRBV29-1 to TRBJ2-3; too little of a D gene remains to name it. The CDR3 region reads CSVVFSWPPTSTDTQYF. The sequenced DNA: TGCAGCGTTGTGTTTTCTTGGCCCCCGACTTCCACAGATACGCAGTATTTT.